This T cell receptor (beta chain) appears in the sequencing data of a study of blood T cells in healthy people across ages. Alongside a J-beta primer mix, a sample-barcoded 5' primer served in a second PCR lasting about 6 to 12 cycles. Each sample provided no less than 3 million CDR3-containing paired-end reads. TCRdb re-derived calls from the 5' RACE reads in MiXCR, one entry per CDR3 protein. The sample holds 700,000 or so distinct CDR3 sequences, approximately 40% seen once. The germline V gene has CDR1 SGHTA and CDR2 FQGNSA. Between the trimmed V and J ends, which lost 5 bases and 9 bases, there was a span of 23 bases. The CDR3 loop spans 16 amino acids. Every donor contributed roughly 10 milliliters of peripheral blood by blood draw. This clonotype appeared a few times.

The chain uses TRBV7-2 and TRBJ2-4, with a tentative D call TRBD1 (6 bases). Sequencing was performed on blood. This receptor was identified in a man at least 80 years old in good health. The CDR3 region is CASSPLGDSPRGIQYF. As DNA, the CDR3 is TGTGCCAGCAGCCCTCTGGGCGACAGCCCCAGGGGCATTCAGTACTTC.